The subject of this entry is one T cell receptor beta chain. The antigen is undetermined. The sample is drawn from a study of beta chain features in type 1 diabetes. As for the study in general: Examination covered under 110 million sorted cells spanning all samples. Findings of the study overall: The naive, central memory and Treg TCRB repertoires of patients appeared to be more similar to one another than those of healthy donors.

Blood was drawn once from each donor into heparinised tubes. The draws averaged roughly 120 mL. CD4+ cells of the naive, central memory, regulatory and stem cell-like memory types were sorted via CD45RO/CCR7/CD25/CD127/CD95/CD27. Every isolated RNA sample was fully reverse transcribed, so sequencing captured expressed TCRB transcripts. The repertoire was sequenced with immunoSEQ multiplex PCR; TCRdb's copy has only in-frame clones and lacks some. This table holds 970,000 or so clones, roughly 15% found once. The CDR3 is 14 amino acids. The V gene end was trimmed by 5 bases and the J gene end by 3 bases; junction bases not matched to a gene: 4. Germline-derived CDR1 and CDR2 are SGHTA and FQGNSA.

The chain links TRBV7-2 to TRBJ2-1; 7 nucleotides agree with TRBD1. The source material was naive CD4+ T cells from blood. The TCR sequence derives from a young woman in good health. The CDR3 nucleotides are TGTGCCAGCAGCCGAGGACAGGTCTACAATGAGCAGTTCTTC. It codes for CASSRGQVYNEQFF.